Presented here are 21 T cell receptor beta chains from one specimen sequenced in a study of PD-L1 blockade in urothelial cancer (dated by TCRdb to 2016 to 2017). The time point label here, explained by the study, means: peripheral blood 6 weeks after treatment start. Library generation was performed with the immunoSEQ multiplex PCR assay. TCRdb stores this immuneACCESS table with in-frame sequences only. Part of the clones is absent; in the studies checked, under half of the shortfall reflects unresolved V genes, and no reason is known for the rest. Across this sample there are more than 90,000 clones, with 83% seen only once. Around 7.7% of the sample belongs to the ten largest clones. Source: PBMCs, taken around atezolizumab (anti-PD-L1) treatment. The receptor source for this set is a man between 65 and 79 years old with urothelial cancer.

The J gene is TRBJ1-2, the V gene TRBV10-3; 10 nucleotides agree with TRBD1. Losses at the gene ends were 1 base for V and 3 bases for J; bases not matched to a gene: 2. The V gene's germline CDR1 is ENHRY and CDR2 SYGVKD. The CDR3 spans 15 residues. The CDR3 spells CAISEFGTGDYGYTF. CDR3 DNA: TGTGCCATCAGTGAGTTCGGGACAGGGGACTATGGCTACACCTTC.

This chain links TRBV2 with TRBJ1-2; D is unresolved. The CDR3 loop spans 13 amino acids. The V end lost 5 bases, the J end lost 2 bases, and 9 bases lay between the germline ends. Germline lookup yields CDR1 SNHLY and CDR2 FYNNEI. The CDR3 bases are TGTGCCAGCAGTTTACAGATGAACTATGGCTACACCTTC. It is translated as CASSLQMNYGYTF. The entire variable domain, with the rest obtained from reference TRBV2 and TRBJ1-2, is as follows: EPEVTQTPSHQVTQMGQEVILRCVPISNHLYFYWYRQILGQKVEFLVSFYNNEISEKSEIFDDQFSVERPDGSNFTLKIRSTKLEDSAMYFCASSLQMNYGYTFGSGTRLTVV.

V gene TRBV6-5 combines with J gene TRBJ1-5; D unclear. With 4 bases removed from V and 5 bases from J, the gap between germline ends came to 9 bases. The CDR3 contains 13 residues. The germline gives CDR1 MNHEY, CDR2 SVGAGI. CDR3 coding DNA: TGTGCCAGCAGTTCCGGTGTACATCAGCCCCAGCATTTT. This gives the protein CASSSGVHQPQHF.

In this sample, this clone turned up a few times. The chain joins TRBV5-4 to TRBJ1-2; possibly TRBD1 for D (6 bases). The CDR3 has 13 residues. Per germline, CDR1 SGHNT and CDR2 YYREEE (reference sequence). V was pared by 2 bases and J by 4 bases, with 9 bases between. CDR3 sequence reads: CASSFDRTYGYTF. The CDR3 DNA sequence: TGTGCCAGCAGCTTCGACAGGACCTATGGCTACACCTTC.

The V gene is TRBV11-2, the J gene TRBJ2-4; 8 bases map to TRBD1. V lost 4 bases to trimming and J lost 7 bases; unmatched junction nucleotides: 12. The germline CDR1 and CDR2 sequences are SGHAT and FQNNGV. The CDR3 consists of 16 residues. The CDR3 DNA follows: TGTGCCAGCAGCTCGACTATGAGGACAGGGATGAACATTCAGTACTTC. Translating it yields CASSSTMRTGMNIQYF.

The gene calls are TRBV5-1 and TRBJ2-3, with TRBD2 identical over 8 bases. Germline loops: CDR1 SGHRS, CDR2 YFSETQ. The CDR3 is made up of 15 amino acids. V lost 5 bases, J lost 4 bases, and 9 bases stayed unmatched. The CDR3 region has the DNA TGCGCCAGCAGAGAGAGCGGGGGCGGCGCAGATACGCAGTATTTT. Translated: CASRESGGGADTQYF. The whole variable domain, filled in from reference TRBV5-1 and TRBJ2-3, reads KAGVTQTPRYLIKTRGQQVTLSCSPISGHRSVSWYQQTPGQGLQFLFEYFSETQRNKGNFPGRFSGRQFSNSRSEMNVSTLELGDSALYLCASRESGGGADTQYFGPGTRLTVL.

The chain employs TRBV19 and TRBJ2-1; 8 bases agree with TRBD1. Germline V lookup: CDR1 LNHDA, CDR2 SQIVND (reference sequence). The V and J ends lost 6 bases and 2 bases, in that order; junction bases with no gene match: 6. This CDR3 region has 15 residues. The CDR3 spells CASSNRQGTYNEQFF. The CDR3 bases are TGTGCCAGTAGCAATAGACAGGGGACCTACAATGAGCAGTTCTTC.

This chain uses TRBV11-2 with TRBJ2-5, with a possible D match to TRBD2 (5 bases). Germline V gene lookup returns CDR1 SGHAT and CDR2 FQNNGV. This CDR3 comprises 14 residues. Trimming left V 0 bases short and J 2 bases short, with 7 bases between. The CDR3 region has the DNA TGTGCCAGCAGCTTAGAACGGGAACAAGAGACCCAGTACTTC. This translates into CASSLEREQETQYF.

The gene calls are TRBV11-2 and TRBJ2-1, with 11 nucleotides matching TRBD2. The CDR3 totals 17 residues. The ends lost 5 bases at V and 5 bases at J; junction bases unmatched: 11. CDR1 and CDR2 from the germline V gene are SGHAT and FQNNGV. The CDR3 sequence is CASSRGTIAGGHNEQFF. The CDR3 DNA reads TGTGCCAGCAGCAGAGGGACCATAGCGGGAGGGCACAATGAGCAGTTCTTC.

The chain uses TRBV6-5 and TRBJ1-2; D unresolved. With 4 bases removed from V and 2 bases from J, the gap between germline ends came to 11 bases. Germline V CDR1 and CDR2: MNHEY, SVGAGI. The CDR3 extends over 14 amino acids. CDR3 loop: CASSSITGNYGYTF. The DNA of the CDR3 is TGTGCCAGCAGTTCCATAACGGGGAACTATGGCTACACCTTC.

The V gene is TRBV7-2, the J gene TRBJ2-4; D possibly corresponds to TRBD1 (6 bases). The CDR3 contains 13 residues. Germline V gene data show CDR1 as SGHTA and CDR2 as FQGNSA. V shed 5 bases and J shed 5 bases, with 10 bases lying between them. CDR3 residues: CASSLTGENIQYF. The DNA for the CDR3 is TGTGCCAGCAGCCTGACAGGAGAAAACATTCAGTACTTC.

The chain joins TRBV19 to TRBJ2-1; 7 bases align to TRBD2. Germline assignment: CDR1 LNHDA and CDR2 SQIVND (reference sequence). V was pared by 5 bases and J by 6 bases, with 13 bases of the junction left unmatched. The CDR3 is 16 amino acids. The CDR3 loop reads CASSPSSGGGGNEQFF. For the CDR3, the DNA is TGTGCCAGTAGTCCTTCTTCGGGCGGCGGGGGCAATGAGCAGTTCTTC.

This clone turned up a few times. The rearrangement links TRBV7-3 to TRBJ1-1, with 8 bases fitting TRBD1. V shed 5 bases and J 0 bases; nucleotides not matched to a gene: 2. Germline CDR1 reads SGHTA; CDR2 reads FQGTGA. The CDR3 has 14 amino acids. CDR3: CASSTGGMNTEAFF. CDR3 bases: TGTGCCAGCAGCACAGGGGGAATGAACACTGAAGCTTTCTTT.

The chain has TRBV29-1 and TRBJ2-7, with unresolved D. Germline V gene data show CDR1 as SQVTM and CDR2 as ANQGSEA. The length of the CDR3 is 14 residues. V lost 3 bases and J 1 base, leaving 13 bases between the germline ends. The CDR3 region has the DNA TGCAGCGTTGAGTTGAGAGCTTCTTCCTACGAGCAGTACTTC. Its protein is CSVELRASSYEQYF.

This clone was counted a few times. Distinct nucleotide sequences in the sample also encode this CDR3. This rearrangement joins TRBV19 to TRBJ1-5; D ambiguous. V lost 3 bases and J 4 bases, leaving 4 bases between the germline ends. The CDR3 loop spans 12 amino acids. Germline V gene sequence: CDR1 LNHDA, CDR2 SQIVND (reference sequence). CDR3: CASSIVNQPQHF. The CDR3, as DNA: TGTGCCAGTAGTATCGTGAATCAGCCCCAGCATTTT.

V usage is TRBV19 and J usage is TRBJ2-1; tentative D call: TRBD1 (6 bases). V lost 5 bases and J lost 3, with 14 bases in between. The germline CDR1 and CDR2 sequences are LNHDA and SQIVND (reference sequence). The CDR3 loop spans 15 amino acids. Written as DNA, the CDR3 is TGTGCCAGTAGTCAGGGACAAGACATCTACAATGAGCAGTTCTTC. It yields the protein CASSQGQDIYNEQFF.

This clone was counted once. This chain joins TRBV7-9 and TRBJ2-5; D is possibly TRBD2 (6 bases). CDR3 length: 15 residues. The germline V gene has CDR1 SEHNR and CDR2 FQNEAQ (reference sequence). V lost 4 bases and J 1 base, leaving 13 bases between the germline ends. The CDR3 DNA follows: TGTGCCAGCAGCTCATCGCTGGGGGGCCAAGAGACCCAGTACTTC. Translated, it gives CASSSSLGGQETQYF.

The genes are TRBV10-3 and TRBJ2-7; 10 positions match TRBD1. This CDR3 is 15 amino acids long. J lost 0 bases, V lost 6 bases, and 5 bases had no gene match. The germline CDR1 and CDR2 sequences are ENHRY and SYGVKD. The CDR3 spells CAIREDRGASYEQYF. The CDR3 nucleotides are TGTGCCATCAGGGAGGACAGGGGGGCCTCCTACGAGCAGTACTTC.

The CDR3 bases are TGCGCCAGCAGCCAACTAGCGGGAGGCCAAGAGACCCAGTACTTC. Residues: CASSQLAGGQETQYF. V usage is TRBV5-1 and J usage is TRBJ2-5; 12 bases are a match to TRBD2. V was pared by 4 bases and J by 1 base, with 2 bases of the junction left unmatched. Germline V lookup: CDR1 SGHRS, CDR2 YFSETQ. The CDR3 is 15 residues long.

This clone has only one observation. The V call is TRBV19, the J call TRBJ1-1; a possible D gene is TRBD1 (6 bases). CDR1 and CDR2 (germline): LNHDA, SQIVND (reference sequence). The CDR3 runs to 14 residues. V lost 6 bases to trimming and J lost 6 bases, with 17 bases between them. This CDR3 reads CASSWAANRAEAFF. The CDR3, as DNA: TGTGCCAGTAGCTGGGCCGCCAACAGGGCTGAAGCTTTCTTT.

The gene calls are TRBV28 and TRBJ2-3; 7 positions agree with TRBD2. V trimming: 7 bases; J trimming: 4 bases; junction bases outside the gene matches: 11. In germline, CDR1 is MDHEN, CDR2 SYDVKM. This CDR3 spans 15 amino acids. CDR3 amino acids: CASTYGASGADTQYF. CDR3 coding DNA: TGTGCCAGCACCTACGGGGCTAGCGGAGCAGATACGCAGTATTTT. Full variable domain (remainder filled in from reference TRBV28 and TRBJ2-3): DVKVTQSSRYLVKRTGEKVFLECVQDMDHENMFWYRQDPGLGLRLIYFSYDVKMKEKGDIPEGYSVSREKKERFSLILESASTNQTSMYLCASTYGASGADTQYFGPGTRLTVL.